This TCR beta chain was identified in a study of T cell responses to AZD1222 COVID-19 vaccine. Study conclusions and caveats: Reports indicate that nearly half of spike-specific TCRs are directed at unmutated variant regions. CD4 TCRs covered the whole spike, strongest at regions 160-218 and 743-854. The donor group comprised mostly white British people and more females; the analysis possibly underestimated clonal diversity. Seropositive status at baseline applied to only five to seven AZD1222 recipients.

Comment on this clone: What it recognizes is unknown.

Using immunoSEQ multiplex PCR, the repertoire was profiled, and TCRdb retains in-frame clones only, with some absent. The data show about 15,000 clones, around four fifths seen once. The receptor's source is an adult who received the AZD1222 COVID-19 vaccine. Here the sequenced sample was peripheral blood, taken 28 days after the second AZD1222 dose.

The CDR3 DNA sequence: TGTGCCAGCAGCCAAGTGCGGAATGGGGGCACAGATACGCAGTATTTT. This gives the protein CASSQVRNGGTDTQYF. V usage is TRBV4-2 and J usage is TRBJ2-3; D gene uncertain. The CDR3 totals 16 residues. V dropped 1 base and J dropped 1 base, with 12 bases sitting between them. In germline, CDR1 is LGHNA, CDR2 YNFKEQ.